This T cell receptor (beta chain) was found in a study of identical twins. This CDR3 spans 13 amino acids. From germline, CDR1 is SGHVS and CDR2 FQNEAQ. V lost 10 bases to trimming and J lost 3 bases, with 13 bases between them. MiXCR, applied by TCRdb to the 5' RACE reads, yields one record per CDR3 protein. The sample lists about 330,000 distinct CDR3 sequences; approximately 13% were seen once. This clonotype was recorded a few times. The same data also contributed to another study, on yellow fever vaccine responses in identical twins.

The sample taken for sequencing was CD8+ T cells sorted from blood. This sequence originates from a woman aged 18-35 years in good health. The chain combines TRBV7-8 with TRBJ1-5, with a tentative D call TRBD1 (6 bases). The CDR3 region is CATAGHNNQPQHF. Here the CDR3 DNA reads TGTGCCACCGCGGGACACAACAATCAGCCCCAGCATTTT.